This T cell receptor (beta chain) was sequenced in a study of shared clonotypes between healthy human individuals. Overall study: CD4 naive and memory got three plates each, CD8 naive two, CD8 memory one.

V shed 4 bases, J shed 1 base, and the junction held 10 bases outside the gene matches. Germline assignment: CDR1 SGHRS and CDR2 YFSETQ. This CDR3 has 16 amino acids. Per the original methods: With immunoSEQ giving junction-only sequences and no quality scores, filtering differed. The repertoire was sequenced with immunoSEQ multiplex PCR; TCRdb's copy has only in-frame clones and lacks some. V, J and clone size reflect that table, while D and trimming were determined from the DNA. The repertoire holds around 2.1 million clones, approximately 95% seen once, with roughly 0.13% in the top ten. The material sequenced was naive CD4+ T cells sorted from blood. Documented subset: CD45RA+ positively selected. This rearrangement joins TRBV5-1 to TRBJ2-5; 7 nucleotides line up with TRBD2. The sequence derives from a man aged 18 to 30 in good health. The CDR3 loop is CASSRTMGGFQETQYF. CDR3 bases: TGCGCCAGCAGCCGAACTATGGGGGGGTTCCAAGAGACCCAGTACTTC.